The rows below give T cell receptor beta chains drawn from one sample of a study of T cell changes during pregnancy in multiple sclerosis. Only in-frame clones appear in the TCRdb table, and some are missing; sequencing was by immunoSEQ multiplex PCR. The sample lists some 40,000 clones, about 92% occurring once. Here the sequenced sample was CD4+ T cells from peripheral blood mononuclear cells, taken in the third trimester of pregnancy. These receptor sequences come from a female donor with multiple sclerosis, enrolled in a pregnancy study. The CDR3 runs from the conserved cysteine through the conserved F or W. Each record gives: D gene, V gene, clone size, J gene, CDR3 protein, CDR3 DNA. A D gene is named only where the DNA matches it firmly. Part of the rows lack a size; the others show once, few, many or a class for expanded clones.

TRBD1,TRBV28,-,TRBJ1-2,CASSTGGQGINGYTF,TGTGCCAGCAGTACAGGGGGACAGGGAATCAATGGCTACACCTTC
-,TRBV21-1,-,TRBJ2-7,CASSKGERHYEQYF,TGTGCCAGCAGCAAAGGCGAGAGACACTACGAGCAGTACTTC
TRBD1,TRBV25-1,-,TRBJ1-1,CASSEDQGVVDTEAFF,TGTGCCAGCAGTGAAGACCAGGGGGTAGTAGACACTGAAGCTTTCTTT
TRBD2,TRBV5-4,-,TRBJ2-3,CASSLDSGSSDTQYF,TGTGCCAGCAGCTTGGATAGCGGGAGCTCAGATACGCAGTATTTT
TRBD1,TRBV6-6,once,TRBJ2-4,CASSYPPDRENIQYF,TGTGCCAGCAGTTACCCTCCGGACAGGGAAAACATTCAGTACTTC
TRBD2,TRBV9,-,TRBJ2-1,CASSVGWTSGGNEQFF,TGTGCCAGCAGCGTAGGTTGGACTAGCGGAGGTAATGAGCAGTTCTTC
TRBD2,TRBV19,-,TRBJ2-7,CASSGRGSEQYF,TGTGCCAGTAGTGGGAGGGGCAGCGAGCAGTACTTC
TRBD2,TRBV19,-,TRBJ2-1,CASSIAGGPHNEQFF,TGTGCCAGTAGTATAGCGGGAGGGCCTCATAATGAGCAGTTCTTC
-,TRBV2,-,TRBJ1-5,CASSEGGHYQPQHF,TGTGCCAGCAGTGAAGGTGGACACTATCAGCCCCAGCATTTT
TRBD1,TRBV19,few,TRBJ1-1,CASSPVPGQGMNTEAFF,TGTGCCAGTAGTCCTGTCCCGGGACAGGGAATGAACACTGAAGCTTTCTTT
TRBD1,TRBV18,-,TRBJ2-3,CASSHIGTGVTDTQYF,TGTGCCAGCTCACATATCGGGACAGGGGTCACAGATACGCAGTATTTT